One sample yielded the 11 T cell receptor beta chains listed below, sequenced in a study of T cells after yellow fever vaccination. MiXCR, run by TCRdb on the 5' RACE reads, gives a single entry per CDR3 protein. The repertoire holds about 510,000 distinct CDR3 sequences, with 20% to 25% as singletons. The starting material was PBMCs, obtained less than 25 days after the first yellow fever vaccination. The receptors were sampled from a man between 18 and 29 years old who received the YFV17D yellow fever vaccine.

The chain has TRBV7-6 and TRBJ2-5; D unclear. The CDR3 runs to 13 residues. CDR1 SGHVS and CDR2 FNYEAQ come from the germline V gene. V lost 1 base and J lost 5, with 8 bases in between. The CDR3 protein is CASSLGPAETQYF. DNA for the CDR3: TGTGCCAGCAGCTTAGGTCCTGCGGAGACCCAGTACTTC.

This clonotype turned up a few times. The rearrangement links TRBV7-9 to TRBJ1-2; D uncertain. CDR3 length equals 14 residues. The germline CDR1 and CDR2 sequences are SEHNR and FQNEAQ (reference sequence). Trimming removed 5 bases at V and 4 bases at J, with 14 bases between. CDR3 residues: CASSPGEWSYGYTF. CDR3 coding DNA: TGTGCCAGCAGCCCGGGCGAGTGGAGCTATGGCTACACCTTC.

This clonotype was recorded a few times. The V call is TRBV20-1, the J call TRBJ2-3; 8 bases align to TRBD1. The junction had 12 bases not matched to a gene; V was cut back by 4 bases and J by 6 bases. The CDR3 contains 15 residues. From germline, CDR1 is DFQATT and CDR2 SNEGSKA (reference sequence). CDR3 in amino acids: CSATPLTGVQDTQYF. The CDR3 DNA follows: TGCAGTGCTACACCTTTGACAGGGGTGCAGGATACGCAGTATTTT.

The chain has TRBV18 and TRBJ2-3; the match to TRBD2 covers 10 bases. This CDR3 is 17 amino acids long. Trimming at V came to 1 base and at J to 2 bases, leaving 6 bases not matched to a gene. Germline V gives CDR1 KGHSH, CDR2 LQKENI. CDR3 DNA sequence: TGTGCCAGCTCACCACTCCCCCTAGCGGGGGTCACAGATACGCAGTATTTT. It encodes CASSPLPLAGVTDTQYF. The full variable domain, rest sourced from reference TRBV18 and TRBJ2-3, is NAGVMQNPRHLVRRRGQEARLRCSPMKGHSHVYWYRQLPEEGLKFMVYLQKENIIDESGMPKERFSAEFPKEGPSILRIQQVVRGDSAAYFCASSPLPLAGVTDTQYFGPGTRLTVL.

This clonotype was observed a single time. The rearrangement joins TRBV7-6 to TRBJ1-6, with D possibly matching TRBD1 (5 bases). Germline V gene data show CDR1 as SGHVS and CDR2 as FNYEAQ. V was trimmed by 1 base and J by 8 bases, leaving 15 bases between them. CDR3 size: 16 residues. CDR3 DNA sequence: TGTGCCAGCAGCTTAGTAGCAGGTTCCAGGGATTCACCCCTCCACTTT. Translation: CASSLVAGSRDSPLHF.

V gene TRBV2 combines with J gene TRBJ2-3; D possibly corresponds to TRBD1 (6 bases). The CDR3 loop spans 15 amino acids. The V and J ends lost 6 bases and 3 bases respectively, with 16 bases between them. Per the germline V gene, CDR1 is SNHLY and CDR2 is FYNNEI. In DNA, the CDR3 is TGTGCCAGCAGCGACGACAGGCGGGTAACAGATACGCAGTATTTT. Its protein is CASSDDRRVTDTQYF.

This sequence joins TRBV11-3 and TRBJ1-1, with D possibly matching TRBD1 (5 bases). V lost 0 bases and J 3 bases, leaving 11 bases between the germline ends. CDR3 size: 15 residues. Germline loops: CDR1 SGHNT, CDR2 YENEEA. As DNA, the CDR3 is TGTGCCAGCAGCTTAGATCAGGGTGAGGACACTGAAGCTTTCTTT. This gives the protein CASSLDQGEDTEAFF.

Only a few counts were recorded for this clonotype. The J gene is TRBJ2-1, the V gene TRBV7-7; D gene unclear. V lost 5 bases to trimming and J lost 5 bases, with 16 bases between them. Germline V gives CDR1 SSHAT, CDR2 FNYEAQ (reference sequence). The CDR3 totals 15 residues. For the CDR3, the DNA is TGTGCCAGCAGCCCCGGAGTCCGGAGAAACAATGAGCAGTTCTTC. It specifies CASSPGVRRNNEQFF.

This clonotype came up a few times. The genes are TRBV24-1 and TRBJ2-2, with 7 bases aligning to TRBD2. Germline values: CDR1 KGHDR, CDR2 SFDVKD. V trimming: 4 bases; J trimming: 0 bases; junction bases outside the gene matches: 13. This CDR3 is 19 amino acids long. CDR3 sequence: CATSDIGTGRPPNTGELFF. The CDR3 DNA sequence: TGTGCCACCAGTGACATCGGGACCGGGAGGCCTCCGAACACCGGGGAGCTGTTTTTT.

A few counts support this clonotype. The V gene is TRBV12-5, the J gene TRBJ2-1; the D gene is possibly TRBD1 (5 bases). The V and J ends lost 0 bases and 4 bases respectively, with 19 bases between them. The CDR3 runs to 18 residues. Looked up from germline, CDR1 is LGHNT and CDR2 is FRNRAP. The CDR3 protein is CASGLVLGAAPTYNEQFF. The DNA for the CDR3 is TGTGCTAGTGGTTTGGTACTTGGGGCTGCCCCAACTTACAATGAGCAGTTCTTC.

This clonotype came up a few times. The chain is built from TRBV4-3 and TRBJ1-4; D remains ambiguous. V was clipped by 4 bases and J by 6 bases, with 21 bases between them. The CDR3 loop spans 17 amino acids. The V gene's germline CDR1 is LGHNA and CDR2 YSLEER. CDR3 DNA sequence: TGCGCCAGCAGCCGAGTAAATGGTGGGCGTAGTTATGAAAAACTGTTTTTT. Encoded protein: CASSRVNGGRSYEKLFF.